This TCR beta chain was found in a study of PD-1 blockade in classical Hodgkin lymphoma. Specified time point: cycle 4 day 1 (C4D1), after more than five weeks of nivolumab. All patients relapsed after autologous stem cell transplantation, and brentuximab vedotin exposure varied. When best responses were assessed, they were complete response, partial response or progressive disease. Study results and limitations: Those patients who began receiving nivolumab less than 1 year after ASCT had lower diversity, and they were excluded. Relapsed/refractory patients reportedly had the lowest baseline TCR diversity, below newly diagnosed patients, who were below healthy donors. Differences between repertoires have undefined causes, possibly disease activity or prior therapy.

Data came from immunoSEQ multiplex PCR; TCRdb stores just in-frame clones and leaves some out. The data hold some 33,000 clones, with 81% observed a single time. Note on this clone: The target antigen is unknown.

Germline loops: CDR1 MDHEN, CDR2 SYDVKM. The J segment lost 6 bases and the V segment lost 6 bases, leaving 8 bases of the junction unmatched. The CDR3 totals 14 residues. This chain connects TRBV28 to TRBJ1-2, with 9 bases fitting TRBD1. This receptor was taken from a human donor with classical Hodgkin lymphoma. Sequenced material: peripheral blood mononuclear cells (PBMCs), taken before the fourth cycle of nivolumab. The DNA of the CDR3 is TGTGCCAGCAGAGCTACCGGGACAGGGCATGGCTACACCTTC. Its protein product is CASRATGTGHGYTF.